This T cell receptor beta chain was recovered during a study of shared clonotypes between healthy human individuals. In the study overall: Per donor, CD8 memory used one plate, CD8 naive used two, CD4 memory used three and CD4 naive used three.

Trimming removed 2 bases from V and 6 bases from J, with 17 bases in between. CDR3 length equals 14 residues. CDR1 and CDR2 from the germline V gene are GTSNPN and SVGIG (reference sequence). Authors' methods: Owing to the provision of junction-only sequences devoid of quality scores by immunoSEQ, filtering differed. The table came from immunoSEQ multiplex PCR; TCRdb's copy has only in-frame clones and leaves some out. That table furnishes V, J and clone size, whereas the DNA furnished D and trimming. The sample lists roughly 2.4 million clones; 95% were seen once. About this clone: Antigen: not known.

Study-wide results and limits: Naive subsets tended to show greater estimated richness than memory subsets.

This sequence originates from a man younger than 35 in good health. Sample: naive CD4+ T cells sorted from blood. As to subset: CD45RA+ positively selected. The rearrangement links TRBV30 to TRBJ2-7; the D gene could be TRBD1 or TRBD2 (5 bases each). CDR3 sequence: CAWSRDRARGEQYF. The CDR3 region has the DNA TGTGCCTGGAGTAGGGATCGGGCGAGGGGCGAGCAGTACTTC.